This TCR beta chain is from a study of T cell responses to AZD1222 COVID-19 vaccine. Study-level points and caveats: The donor group comprised mostly white British people and more females; the analysis possibly underestimated clonal diversity. Repertoires were obtained only post-peak T cell response.

Comments on this clone: Its antigen is still unknown.

This CDR3 spans 13 amino acids. Germline CDR1 is SGHTA and CDR2 is FQGNSA. Deletions cut 1 base from V and 2 bases from J, with 6 bases between. TCRdb's table, derived via immunoSEQ multiplex PCR, lists solely in-frame clones and lacks some. Altogether tens of thousands of clones are present, 87% being singletons, with the ten largest covering 1.3%. The sequence was obtained from an adult who received the AZD1222 COVID-19 vaccine. The sequences come from peripheral blood, collected 28 days after the second AZD1222 dose. V and J are TRBV7-2 and TRBJ2-7; D is ambiguous. CDR3 bases: TGTGCCAGCAGCTTAGAGGTCGCCTACGAGCAGTACTTC. Its translation is CASSLEVAYEQYF. Looking up the rest from reference TRBV7-2 and TRBJ2-7 gives the full variable domain: GAGVSQSPSNKVTEKGKDVELRCDPISGHTALYWYRQSLGQGLEFLIYFQGNSAPDKSGLPSDRFSAERTGGSVSTLTIQRTQQEDSAVYLCASSLEVAYEQYFGPGTRLTVT.